This is a list of T cell receptor beta chains from one sample in a study of blood T cell repertoires in COVID-19. Repertoires were generated with immunoSEQ multiplex PCR, while TCRdb's copy carries only in-frame clones and drops some. This sample has 400,000 to 450,000 clones; around 91% occur once, and the top ten carry roughly 1.1%. Material for sequencing was PBMCs or T cells enriched from blood (not recorded which). These receptor sequences come from a man aged 25 to 45 who had recovered from COVID-19. CDR3s include the opening cysteine and the closing phenylalanine or tryptophan. Fields, in order: J gene, clone size, D gene, CDR3 length, V gene, CDR3 DNA, CDR3 protein. A D gene is named only where the DNA matches it firmly. Clone size appears in some rows only: once, few, many, or a class for an expanded clone.

>TRBJ2-5|.|TRBD2|16|TRBV11-2
TGTGCCAGCAGCGCGCGGACTAGCGGGATTCTGGAGACCCAGTACTTC
CASSARTSGILETQYF
>TRBJ2-3|.|.|14|TRBV28
TGTGCCAGCAGTTTCCGCGGGAACACAGATACGCAGTATTTT
CASSFRGNTDTQYF
>TRBJ1-1|.|.|14|TRBV7-8
TGTGCCAGCAGCTTAACAGGGCCCGGCACTGAAGCTTTCTTT
CASSLTGPGTEAFF
>TRBJ2-1|.|TRBD2|16|TRBV9
TGTGCCAGCAGCGTAGAGGGTAGCGGGTTATACAATGAGCAGTTCTTC
CASSVEGSGLYNEQFF
>TRBJ2-6|once|.|17|TRBV30
TGTGCCTGGAGTGCACCCATTAGTACCTCTGGGGCCAACGTCCTGACTTTC
CAWSAPISTSGANVLTF
>TRBJ2-3|.|.|14|TRBV7-5
TGTGTCAGAAGCTTAGACAGGGCCACAGATACGCAGTATTTT
CVRSLDRATDTQYF
>TRBJ2-5|.|TRBD2|15|TRBV6-5
TGTGCCAGCAGGCGACTAGCGGAGTACCAAGAGACCCAGTACTTC
CASRRLAEYQETQYF
>TRBJ1-5|.|.|14|TRBV28
TGTGCCAGCAGTTTCGTGGAGGGGCGTCAGCCCCAGCATTTT
CASSFVEGRQPQHF
>TRBJ2-2|.|.|15|TRBV28
TGTGCCAGCAGTTTAGCCGTAGCTAACACCGGGGAGCTGTTTTTT
CASSLAVANTGELFF
>TRBJ2-5|.|TRBD2|19|TRBV3-1/TRBV3-2
TGTGCCAGCAGCCAAGATTTAAGGGGACTAGCGGCAACTCAAGAGACCCAGTACTTC
CASSQDLRGLAATQETQYF
>TRBJ2-5|.|.|15|TRBV9
TGTGCCAGCAGCGTAGCTACGGGAGAGGGAGAGACCCAGTACTTC
CASSVATGEGETQYF
>TRBJ1-5|few|.|14|TRBV28
TGTGCCACATACAAACAGGAAGGCAATCAGCCCCAGCATTTT
CATYKQEGNQPQHF
>TRBJ1-6|.|TRBD1|15|TRBV5-1
TGCGCCAGCAGCTTTACGGGACAGCTTAATTCACCCCTCCACTTT
CASSFTGQLNSPLHF
>TRBJ1-2|.|TRBD1|14|TRBV25-1
TGTGCCAGCAGTGGACAGGGGCGGGTCTATGGCTACACCTTC
CASSGQGRVYGYTF
>TRBJ1-3|.|TRBD1|19|TRBV4-1
TGCGCCAGCAGCCAAGTGGGACAGCTAAAACCACCATTTGGAAACACCATATATTTT
CASSQVGQLKPPFGNTIYF
>TRBJ2-3|once|TRBD1|16|TRBV30
TGTGCCAGAACTCGGACAGGGGCTACTAGCACAGATACGCAGTATTTT
CARTRTGATSTDTQYF
>TRBJ2-1|once|TRBD2|15|TRBV3-1/TRBV3-2
TGTGCCAGCAGCGGTCGAGCGGGGGTGAGGAATGAGCAGTTCTTC
CASSGRAGVRNEQFF
>TRBJ2-7|.|TRBD2|16|TRBV13
TGTGCCAGCAGCGTACGTAGCGGGAGGATTCTCAACGAGCAGTACTTC
CASSVRSGRILNEQYF
>TRBJ1-4|.|TRBD1|17|TRBV7-9
TGTGCCAGCAGCCTGGTCGGACAGGGGAGGACTAATGAAAAACTGTTTTTT
CASSLVGQGRTNEKLFF
>TRBJ1-1|many|TRBD1|12|TRBV2
TGTGCCAGCAGTTTCCGGGACAGGGGAGCTTTCTTT
CASSFRDRGAFF
>TRBJ2-3|.|TRBD2|17|TRBV28
TGTGCCAGCAGCCAAGTTAGGGCGGGAGGTGGCACAGATACGCAGTATTTT
CASSQVRAGGGTDTQYF
>TRBJ1-1|once|.|13|TRBV20-1
TGCAGTGCTAGTCGGGGGATGAACACTGAAGCTTTCTTT
CSASRGMNTEAFF
>TRBJ2-1|.|TRBD2|15|TRBV5-6
TGTGCCAGCAGCTTGGCTGGCCTCGGGGGGAATGAGCAGTTCTTC
CASSLAGLGGNEQFF
>TRBJ2-7|.|TRBD2|15|TRBV10-3
TGTGCCATCAGCCTGTCCGGGGGGAGCTCCTACGAGCAGTACTTC
CAISLSGGSSYEQYF
>TRBJ2-1|.|TRBD2|18|TRBV19
TGTGCCAGTAGTAGTCTAGCGGATTCCTGGAGCTCCTACAATGAGCAGTTCTTC
CASSSLADSWSSYNEQFF
>TRBJ1-2|.|.|13|TRBV6-5
TGTGCCAGCTTGAAGGCAGGCACCTATGGCTACACCTTC
CASLKAGTYGYTF
>TRBJ2-2|.|TRBD1|18|TRBV5-1
TGCGCCAGCAGCCACTTTTGGGACAGCCTAACGAACACCGGGGAGCTGTTTTTT
CASSHFWDSLTNTGELFF
>TRBJ2-3|.|TRBD2|14|TRBV19
TGTGCCAGTACCAGCGGGGTGGGCACAGATACGCAGTATTTT
CASTSGVGTDTQYF
>TRBJ1-2|.|.|14|TRBV7-2
TGTGCCAGCAGCTCCTTTTCAGGTTACAACGGCTACACCTTC
CASSSFSGYNGYTF
>TRBJ1-1|.|.|14|TRBV7-2
TGTGCCAGCAGCTTGGGACTACTGAATACTGAAGCTTTCTTT
CASSLGLLNTEAFF
>TRBJ2-5|once|TRBD2|15|TRBV4-1
TGCGCCAGCAGCCAAAATTTAGCGGGGCAAGAGACCCAGTACTTC
CASSQNLAGQETQYF
>TRBJ2-7|.|.|13|TRBV5-4
TGTGCCAGCAGCTGGACTACTGGCTACGAGCAGTACTTC
CASSWTTGYEQYF
>TRBJ2-2|.|TRBD1|16|TRBV5-1
TGCGCCAGCAGCTTGCGACAGGGGGCGGTCACCGGGGAGCTGTTTTTT
CASSLRQGAVTGELFF
>TRBJ2-2|.|.|15|TRBV27
TGTGCCAGCAGCCGCTTTGAGCGGATAACCGGGGAGCTGTTTTTT
CASSRFERITGELFF
>TRBJ2-5|.|.|12|TRBV13
TGTGCCAGCAGCATGGGAGGAGAGACCCAGTACTTC
CASSMGGETQYF
>TRBJ1-2|.|.|13|TRBV28
TGTGCCAGCATCGCGACAGGTCGTCGTGGCTACACCTTC
CASIATGRRGYTF
>TRBJ2-2|.|.|14|TRBV18
TGTGCCAGCTCACTGGGACAAAGCACCGGGGAGCTGTTTTTT
CASSLGQSTGELFF
>TRBJ2-1|few|.|12|TRBV12-3/TRBV12-4
TGTGCCTGCACGGGGACCTACAATGAGCAGTTCTTC
CACTGTYNEQFF
>TRBJ2-3|once|.|16|TRBV10-1
TGCGCCAGCAGTGAGGGTACCGGGTCCCACACAGATACGCAGTATTTT
CASSEGTGSHTDTQYF
>TRBJ2-5|.|TRBD2|14|TRBV27
TGTGCCACGAAAGCGGGAGGATTCCAAGAGACCCAGTACTTC
CATKAGGFQETQYF